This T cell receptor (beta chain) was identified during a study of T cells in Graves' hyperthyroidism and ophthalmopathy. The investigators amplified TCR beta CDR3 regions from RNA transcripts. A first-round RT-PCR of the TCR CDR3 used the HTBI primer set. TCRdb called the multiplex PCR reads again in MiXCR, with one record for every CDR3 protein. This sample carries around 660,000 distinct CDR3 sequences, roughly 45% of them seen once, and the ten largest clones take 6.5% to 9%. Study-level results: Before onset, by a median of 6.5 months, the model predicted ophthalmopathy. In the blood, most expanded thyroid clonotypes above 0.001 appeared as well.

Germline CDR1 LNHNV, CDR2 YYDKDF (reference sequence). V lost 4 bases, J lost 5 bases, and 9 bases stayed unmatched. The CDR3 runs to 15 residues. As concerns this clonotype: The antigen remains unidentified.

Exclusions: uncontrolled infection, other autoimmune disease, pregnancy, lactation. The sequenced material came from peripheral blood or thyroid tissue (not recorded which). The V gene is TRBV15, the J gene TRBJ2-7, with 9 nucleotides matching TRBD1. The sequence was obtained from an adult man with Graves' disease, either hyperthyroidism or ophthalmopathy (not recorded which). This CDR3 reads CATSTAGTGRNEQYF. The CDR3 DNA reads TGTGCCACCAGCACCGCCGGGACAGGGCGCAACGAGCAGTACTTC.